The 6 T cell receptor beta chains below come from one sample, sequenced in a study of beta chain features in type 1 diabetes listed by TCRdb under 2018. The library was generated by the immunoSEQ multiplex PCR assay. All of the isolated RNA was reverse transcribed with the High Capacity cDNA Reverse Transcription Kit, so expressed TCRB transcripts were sequenced. In TCRdb, the immuneACCESS table is reduced to in-frame sequences with V and J assigned. These tables do not hold every clone; where another copy was compared, an unresolved V gene accounts for under half, and the others remain unexplained. Present in this sample are under 400,000 clones, roughly 12% of which were seen just once. The top ten clonotypes cover 0.017% of the sample. The sample consisted of naive CD4+ T cells from blood. Per the publication, the cell subset or site label means: true naive CD4+ T cells. These receptors came from a man in his late teens or twenties in good health.

The chain joins TRBV6-5 to TRBJ1-2, with D perhaps TRBD1 (5 bases). Per germline, CDR1 MNHEY and CDR2 SVGAGI. V was pared by 1 base and J by 5 bases, with 14 bases between. The CDR3 sequence is 15 residues long. The CDR3, as DNA: TGTGCCAGCAGTTACTACGCCGGGACTCGATATGGCTACACCTTC. Translating it yields CASSYYAGTRYGYTF.

The gene calls are TRBV7-3 and TRBJ1-1, with D unresolved. CDR3 length: 13 amino acids. The V gene's germline CDR1 is SGHTA and CDR2 FQGTGA. Trimming left V 5 bases short and J 1 base short, with 8 bases between. This CDR3 is CASSLRGNTEAFF. CDR3 nucleotide sequence: TGTGCCAGCAGCCTCCGAGGGAACACTGAAGCTTTCTTT.

Comments on this clone: The sample has other DNA sequences that encode this CDR3 too. The V and J genes are TRBV30 and TRBJ1-1; no clear D. This CDR3 region has 12 residues. Looked up from germline, CDR1 is GTSNPN and CDR2 is SVGIG (reference sequence). V was pared by 1 base and J by 2 bases, with 5 bases between. In nucleotides, the CDR3 is TGTGCCTGGAGTGCAGGAAACACTGAAGCTTTCTTT. It yields the protein CAWSAGNTEAFF. Full variable domain (rest looked up from reference TRBV30 and TRBJ1-1): SQTIHQWPATLVQPVGSPLSLECTVEGTSNPNLYWYRQAAGRGLQLLFYSVGIGQISSEVPQNLSASRPQDRQFILSSKKLLLSDSGFYLCAWSAGNTEAFFGQGTRLTVV.

This clone appeared a few times. The rearrangement uses TRBV7-3 and TRBJ2-3; possible D gene TRBD2, 6 bases. V was clipped by 5 bases and J by 1 base, with 19 bases between them. The CDR3 has 17 residues. From germline, CDR1 is SGHTA and CDR2 FQGTGA. The CDR3 sequence is CASSPLLDYWGTDTQYF. The CDR3 DNA follows: TGTGCCAGCAGCCCACTTCTGGACTATTGGGGCACAGATACGCAGTATTTT.

This clone was seen a handful of times. The V call is TRBV28, the J call TRBJ2-7; D is perhaps TRBD2 (7 bases). CDR1 MDHEN and CDR2 SYDVKM come from the germline V gene. CDR3 length: 14 amino acids. V lost 6 bases to trimming and J lost 2 bases, with 14 bases between them. In nucleotides, the CDR3 is TGTGCCAGCAGGGACCAGGGGAGGGCCTACGAGCAGTACTTC. Residues: CASRDQGRAYEQYF.

The chain recombines TRBV5-1 with TRBJ1-2; 12 bases map to TRBD1. CDR1 and CDR2 (germline): SGHRS, YFSETQ. CDR3 size: 14 residues. Trimming cost V 4 bases and J 6 bases; bases outside gene matches: 4. The CDR3 loop reads CASSVGTGGDGYTF. The CDR3 DNA reads TGCGCCAGCAGCGTTGGGACAGGGGGCGATGGCTACACCTTC.